The next 24 T cell receptor beta chains were all read from a single sample in a study of T cells in Graves' hyperthyroidism and ophthalmopathy. What was amplified from RNA transcripts were TCR beta CDR3 regions. Initially, a first-round RT-PCR of the TCR CDR3 employed the HTBI primer set. TCRdb recomputed calls from the multiplex PCR reads with MiXCR, one row per CDR3 protein. The sample carries about 740,000 distinct CDR3 sequences, 12% to 15% recorded once. Sequencing was performed on blood. The receptor source for this set is a woman aged 18 to 35 with Graves' hyperthyroidism.

This clonotype was recorded many times. V and J are TRBV2 and TRBJ1-1, with D perhaps TRBD1 (5 bases). CDR1 is SNHLY, CDR2 FYNNEI, per germline. The CDR3 totals 12 residues. Trimming shortened V by 6 bases and J by 8 bases, and 13 bases separated the two germline ends. CDR3 DNA sequence: TGTGCCAGCAGGAGGCTCGGGGGAGAAGCTTTCTTT. This sequence encodes CASRRLGGEAFF.

This clonotype was counted at least ten times. This chain joins TRBV13 and TRBJ1-1; maybe TRBD1 (5 bases). Trimming removed 1 base at V and 6 bases at J, with 9 bases between. Germline CDR1 reads PRHDT; CDR2 reads FYEKMQ (reference sequence). The CDR3 has 13 amino acids. The chain's CDR3 is CASSLAGIAEAFF. The CDR3 bases are TGTGCCAGCAGCTTAGCAGGGATCGCTGAAGCTTTCTTT.

In this sample, this clonotype turned up many times. The CDR3 bases are TGTGCCAGCAGGATGGACAGGGGGGACGAGCAGTACTTC. Amino acids: CASRMDRGDEQYF. V gene TRBV2 combines with J gene TRBJ2-7; 10 bases agree with TRBD1. V lost 6 bases, J lost 5 bases, and 4 bases stayed unmatched. This CDR3 is built from 13 residues. Germline lookup yields CDR1 SNHLY and CDR2 FYNNEI.

This clonotype has just a few counts. The gene calls are TRBV30 and TRBJ2-1, with 13 bases identical to TRBD2. The germline gives CDR1 GTSNPN, CDR2 SVGIG (reference sequence). V shed 0 bases, J shed 7 bases, and the junction held 9 bases outside the gene matches. The CDR3 sequence is 17 residues long. DNA for the CDR3: TGTGCCTGGAGTGTACTAAGGACTAGCGGGAGTGAAAATGAGCAGTTCTTC. Protein: CAWSVLRTSGSENEQFF.

The sample holds a few counts of this clonotype. CDR3 region: CASSRAGARELFF. The CDR3 bases are TGTGCCAGCAGTCGAGCGGGGGCCAGGGAGCTGTTTTTT. The chain joins TRBV6-2 or TRBV6-3 to TRBJ2-2, with TRBD2 matching 8 bases. The length of the CDR3 is 13 residues. Germline V gives CDR1 MNHEY, CDR2 SVGEGT. Trimming at V came to 5 bases and at J to 9 bases, leaving 5 bases not matched to a gene.

This clonotype was seen more than once but under ten times. The rearrangement links TRBV20-1 to TRBJ1-2; tentative D call: TRBD1 (6 bases). CDR1 DFQATT and CDR2 SNEGSKA come from the germline V gene (reference sequence). V lost 5 bases to trimming and J lost 6 bases, with 16 bases between them. This CDR3 region has 13 residues. Here the CDR3 reads CSAEFRTENGYTF. The DNA of the CDR3 is TGCAGTGCTGAGTTTAGGACAGAGAATGGCTACACCTTC.

The sample holds many counts of this clonotype. J is TRBJ2-5 and V is TRBV28; the match to TRBD2 covers 7 bases. V lost 8 bases, J lost 1 base, and 4 bases stayed unmatched. Germline V gene lookup returns CDR1 MDHEN and CDR2 SYDVKM. This CDR3 is 13 amino acids long. The CDR3 DNA is TGTGCCAGCCAAAGCGGGACCCAAGAGACCCAGTACTTC. Protein sequence: CASQSGTQETQYF.

This clonotype has at least ten counts. V and J are TRBV2 and TRBJ1-5; D is possibly TRBD1 (5 bases). The length of the CDR3 is 14 residues. The V end was cut by 4 bases, the J end by 6 bases, with 13 bases between. Germline assignment: CDR1 SNHLY and CDR2 FYNNEI. CDR3 in amino acids: CASSAGREVQPQHF. The DNA of the CDR3 is TGTGCCAGCAGTGCGGGGCGGGAGGTTCAGCCCCAGCATTTT.

A few counts support this clonotype. V and J are TRBV27 and TRBJ1-3; 7 positions agree with TRBD1. J was trimmed by 0 bases and V by 5 bases; bases with no gene match: 4. The CDR3 loop spans 15 amino acids. Germline-derived CDR1 and CDR2 are MNHEY and SMNVEV (reference sequence). The CDR3 loop reads CASSPQGYSGNTIYF. CDR3 bases: TGTGCCAGCAGTCCACAGGGGTACTCTGGAAACACCATATATTTT.

This clonotype was observed a few times. The CDR3 DNA sequence: TGTGCCAGCAGCTTTTCGTACGGGAGCACAGATACGCAGTATTTT. Translating gives CASSFSYGSTDTQYF. The chain couples TRBV7-9 to TRBJ2-3; D is ambiguous. The germline CDR1 and CDR2 sequences are SEHNR and FQNEAQ (reference sequence). V was clipped by 3 bases and J by 0 bases, with 10 bases between them. CDR3 length equals 15 residues.

This clonotype was detected a few times. The chain has TRBV19 and TRBJ1-1, with a possible D match to TRBD1 (5 bases). CDR3 length: 13 residues. V was cut by 7 bases and J by 3 bases, with 12 bases left in between. Germline V gene lookup returns CDR1 LNHDA and CDR2 SQIVND (reference sequence). CDR3 DNA sequence: TGTGCCAGTAATCCGGGGCCGGACACTGAAGCTTTCTTT. Amino acid sequence: CASNPGPDTEAFF. The full variable domain, its missing parts supplied by reference TRBV19 and TRBJ1-1, is DGGITQSPKYLFRKEGQNVTLSCEQNLNHDAMYWYRQDPGQGLRLIYYSQIVNDFQKGDIAEGYSVSREKKESFPLTVTSAQKNPTAFYLCASNPGPDTEAFFGQGTRLTVV.

In this sample, this clonotype turned up a few times. The CDR3 is CASSRGESGYNEQFF. The CDR3, as DNA: TGTGCCAGCAGCCGCGGGGAGTCGGGCTACAATGAGCAGTTCTTC. The gene calls are TRBV3-1 and TRBJ2-1; TRBD2 might be the D (6 bases). Germline V gene lookup returns CDR1 LGHDT and CDR2 YNNKEL (reference sequence). The V gene lost 4 bases and the J gene lost 3 bases, with 13 bases spanning the gap. The CDR3 extends over 15 amino acids.

There are a few counts of this clonotype. A read error may explain this, as a much larger clone is one base away. The chain has TRBV12-3 or TRBV12-4 and TRBJ1-5; no reliable D call. V was cut by 3 bases and J by 5 bases, with 8 bases left in between. The CDR3 is 13 amino acids. Written as DNA, the CDR3 is TGTGCCAGCAGTTTTGGGAGCTATCAGCCCCAGCATTTT. It specifies CASSFGSYQPQHF.

The sample holds many counts of this clonotype. The chain couples TRBV2 to TRBJ2-6; 7 bases match TRBD1. The V segment lost 6 bases and the J segment 0 bases; nucleotides outside the gene matches: 11. Germline CDR1 and CDR2: SNHLY and FYNNEI. The CDR3 has 18 residues. The CDR3 region is CASRGNRGFDSGANVLTF. The CDR3 DNA reads TGTGCCAGCAGGGGAAACAGGGGTTTCGACTCTGGGGCCAACGTCCTGACTTTC.

This clonotype came up a few times. The V call is TRBV5-6, the J call TRBJ1-1, with TRBD1 identical over 8 bases. Unmatched junction bases numbered 12, after V lost 4 bases and J lost 4 bases. Looked up from germline, CDR1 is SGHDT and CDR2 is YYEEEE. This CDR3 comprises 16 residues. The DNA for the CDR3 is TGTGCCAGCAGCCCTCAGAACCAGGGGGCCTTCACTGAAGCTTTCTTT. Its protein product is CASSPQNQGAFTEAFF.

This clonotype was recorded at least ten times. V is TRBV2 and J is TRBJ2-1, with 7 bases identical to TRBD2. Germline CDR1 and CDR2: SNHLY and FYNNEI. Trimming took 6 bases from V and 0 from J; bases not matched to a gene: 2. This CDR3 comprises 14 residues. CDR3 nucleotides: TGTGCCAGCAGCTTAGCGGGCTCCTACAATGAGCAGTTCTTC. It is translated as CASSLAGSYNEQFF. Based on the CDR3 plus reference TRBV2 and TRBJ2-1, the full variable domain is EPEVTQTPSHQVTQMGQEVILRCVPISNHLYFYWYRQILGQKVEFLVSFYNNEISEKSEIFDDQFSVERPDGSNFTLKIRSTKLEDSAMYFCASSLAGSYNEQFFGPGTRLTVL.

With respect to this clonotype: An end of the junction does not agree with germline; a read error may underlie this. This chain links TRBV12-3 or TRBV12-4 with TRBJ2-5; no definite D call. CDR3 size: 12 residues. The CDR3 region is CTSTPSGETQYF. The DNA of the CDR3 is TGTACCAGCACCCCTTCGGGCGAGACCCAGTACTTC.

Ten or more counts support this clonotype. The V and J genes are TRBV2 and TRBJ1-5; D perhaps matches TRBD1 (6 bases). Per germline, CDR1 SNHLY and CDR2 FYNNEI. The V gene lost 4 bases and the J gene lost 3 bases, with 19 bases spanning the gap. The CDR3 is 17 amino acids. CDR3 nucleotide sequence: TGTGCCAGCAGTGGCTCTCGGGGAGGGGGTCTCAATCAGCCCCAGCATTTT. Its protein product is CASSGSRGGGLNQPQHF.

J is TRBJ1-5 and V is TRBV7-9; possibly TRBD1 for D (5 bases). CDR1 is SEHNR, CDR2 FQNEAQ, per germline (reference sequence). CDR3 length: 15 residues. Trimming removed 5 bases from V and 7 bases from J, with 18 bases in between. This CDR3 reads CASSAWDSDPQPQHF. As DNA, the CDR3 is TGTGCCAGCAGCGCCTGGGACTCGGACCCACAGCCCCAGCATTTT.

This clonotype was counted many times. The chain has TRBV30 and TRBJ1-1, with D possibly being TRBD1 (6 bases). The CDR3 consists of 12 residues. Trimming pared 4 bases from V and 5 bases from J, leaving 11 bases between. The germline V gene encodes CDR1 GTSNPN and CDR2 SVGIG (reference sequence). The CDR3, as DNA: TGTGCCTGGACCAGGGGTTGGACTGAAGCTTTCTTT. The encoded protein is CAWTRGWTEAFF.

This rearrangement joins TRBV30 to TRBJ2-2; no clear D gene. Trimming took off 4 bases at V and 5 bases at J, with 5 bases between the two ends. The CDR3 sequence is 11 residues long. CDR1 and CDR2 from the germline V gene are GTSNPN and SVGIG (reference sequence). The DNA for the CDR3 is TGTGCCTGGATCCGGACCGGGGAGCTGTTTTTT. Translation: CAWIRTGELFF.

In this sample, this clonotype turned up a few times. The V call is TRBV6-5, the J call TRBJ1-4, with a weak D call TRBD1 (5 bases). The CDR3 covers 14 residues. Germline CDR1 is MNHEY and CDR2 is SVGAGI. V was trimmed by 3 bases and J by 3 bases, leaving 8 bases between them. This chain's CDR3 is CASSYGASNEKLFF. In DNA form, the CDR3 reads TGTGCCAGCAGTTATGGGGCCTCTAATGAAAAACTGTTTTTT.

This chain links TRBV9 with TRBJ2-1; possibly TRBD2 for D (6 bases). V lost 3 bases and J 5 bases, leaving 12 bases between the germline ends. Germline CDR1 is SGDLS and CDR2 is YYNGEE. The CDR3 spans 14 residues. The CDR3 sequence: CASSAGTAHNEQFF. As DNA, the CDR3 is TGTGCCAGCAGCGCAGGGACTGCCCACAATGAGCAGTTCTTC.

The CDR3 loop is CASSYSGRAPYEQYF. Here the CDR3 DNA reads TGTGCCAGCAGTTATAGCGGGAGGGCCCCCTACGAGCAGTACTTC. The rearrangement uses TRBV6-5 and TRBJ2-7; TRBD2 matches 11 bases. Germline V gene data show CDR1 as MNHEY and CDR2 as SVGAGI. The trim removed 3 bases at V and 2 bases at J, leaving 3 bases unmatched. The CDR3 covers 15 residues.